The 13 T cell receptor beta chains below were found in one sample sequenced in a study of shared clonotypes between healthy human individuals. This table comes from immunoSEQ multiplex PCR, and its TCRdb copy is limited to in-frame clones, with some not included. Found here are about 510,000 clones, 70% to 80% of them singletons; the top ten hold 10% to 15%. Sample: PBMCs. The receptor source for this set is a woman aged 40 to 50 in good health. Some clones in this sample may be carry-over from other donors' samples.

J is TRBJ2-7 and V is TRBV28; D is perhaps TRBD1 (7 bases). This CDR3 has 17 residues. The germline gives CDR1 MDHEN, CDR2 SYDVKM. Trimming removed 6 bases from V and 0 bases from J, with 21 bases in between. CDR3 in amino acids: CASSLESIQGGSYEQYF. The CDR3 DNA reads as TGTGCCAGCAGCTTAGAATCGATCCAGGGGGGCTCCTACGAGCAGTACTTC.

The chain uses TRBV19 and TRBJ1-3; 9 bases agree with TRBD1. V was clipped by 0 bases and J by 7 bases; unmatched bases: 16. The length of the CDR3 is 19 residues. The germline CDR1 and CDR2 sequences are LNHDA and SQIVND (reference sequence). The CDR3 DNA reads as TGTGCCAGTAGTATAGACGGGCCACAGGGGGCGCGGGGATTTAACACCATATATTTT. Translated, it gives CASSIDGPQGARGFNTIYF.

The chain has TRBV19 and TRBJ2-7; no firm D call. This CDR3 comprises 13 residues. The germline V gene encodes CDR1 LNHDA and CDR2 SQIVND (reference sequence). V was shortened by 3 bases and J by 4 bases, with 10 bases between the two germline ends. The CDR3 coding sequence is TGTGCCAGTAGTATGATCGTGGGGTACGAGCAGTACTTC. Amino acids: CASSMIVGYEQYF.

This chain links TRBV27 with TRBJ2-5, with 8 positions matching TRBD1. V shed 2 bases, J shed 4 bases, and the junction held 3 bases outside the gene matches. The CDR3 runs to 14 residues. Germline V lookup: CDR1 MNHEY, CDR2 SMNVEV (reference sequence). The CDR3 loop reads CASSLGDRTETQYF. CDR3 sequence (DNA): TGTGCCAGCAGTTTAGGGGACAGGACAGAGACCCAGTACTTC.

The genes are TRBV28 and TRBJ2-7, with D tentatively TRBD1 (5 bases). V lost 6 bases to trimming and J lost 0 bases, with 9 bases between them. Germline values: CDR1 MDHEN, CDR2 SYDVKM. The CDR3 is 13 residues long. The CDR3 DNA reads as TGTGCCAGCAGGGGGCCGAGCTCCTACGAGCAGTACTTC. Translation gives CASRGPSSYEQYF.

A word on this clone: This sequence may be a read error, since a much larger clone differs from it by one base. Other DNA sequences within the sample encode an identical CDR3. The chain links TRBV6-6 to TRBJ1-2; no firm D call. From germline, CDR1 is MNHNY and CDR2 SVGAGI (reference sequence). CDR3 length: 12 residues. Trimming removed 0 bases at V and 8 bases at J, with 7 bases between. The CDR3 reads CASSYSGYGYTF. The CDR3 DNA reads as TGTGCCAGCAGTTACTCAGGGTACGGCTACACCTTC.

This chain joins TRBV5-4 and TRBJ2-4, with a tentative D call TRBD2 (5 bases). Germline-derived CDR1 and CDR2 are SGHNT and YYREEE (reference sequence). There are 16 residues in the CDR3. V was trimmed by 4 bases and J by 0 bases, leaving 14 bases between them. The CDR3 nucleotides read TGTGCCAGCAGCCGAGACTTGGACTTAGCCAAAAACATTCAGTACTTC. This encodes CASSRDLDLAKNIQYF.

Worth noting for this clone: The sample holds other DNA sequences that translate to the same CDR3. The V call is TRBV29-1, the J call TRBJ2-7; 12 nucleotides align to TRBD2. Germline CDR1 SQVTM, CDR2 ANQGSEA. The CDR3 sequence is 12 residues long. V lost 7 bases, J lost 3 bases, and 1 base stayed unmatched. The CDR3 is CSAGLAGYEQYF. CDR3 sequence (DNA): TGCAGCGCGGGACTAGCGGGCTACGAGCAGTACTTC.

The chain couples TRBV5-8 to TRBJ2-1, with TRBD2 matching over 7 bases. Germline V gene sequence: CDR1 SGHTS, CDR2 YDEGEE. The CDR3 length is 19 residues. V was clipped by 3 bases and J by 0 bases; unmatched bases: 15. DNA for the CDR3: TGTGCCAGCAGCTCCCCCCGAGCGGGACTGACCCGCTCCTACAATGAGCAGTTCTTC. This sequence encodes CASSSPRAGLTRSYNEQFF. Full variable domain (outside the CDR3, taken from reference TRBV5-8 and TRBJ2-1): EAGVTQSPTHLIKTRGQQATLRCSPISGHTSVYWYQQALGLGLQFLLWYDEGEERNRGNFPPRFSGRQFPNYSSELNVNALELEDSALYLCASSSPRAGLTRSYNEQFFGPGTRLTVL.

The V call is TRBV6-4, the J call TRBJ2-3; D perhaps matches TRBD2 (6 bases). Per germline, CDR1 MRHNA and CDR2 SNTAGT. The V and J ends lost 3 bases and 2 bases respectively, with 12 bases between them. CDR3 size: 15 residues. The CDR3 protein is CASSDVADSTDTQYF. CDR3 in DNA: TGTGCCAGCAGTGATGTAGCGGATTCCACAGATACGCAGTATTTT.

The chain links TRBV6-1 to TRBJ1-5; 8 positions agree with TRBD1. CDR1 MNHNS and CDR2 SASEGT come from the germline V gene. V was pared by 5 bases and J by 5 bases, with 5 bases of the junction left unmatched. There are 14 residues in the CDR3. The CDR3 region is CASSLDRGHQPQHF. In DNA form, the CDR3 reads TGTGCCAGCAGTTTAGACAGGGGCCATCAGCCCCAGCATTTT.

The V gene is TRBV27, the J gene TRBJ2-1, with 9 bases fitting TRBD1. CDR3 length: 18 residues. Trimming removed 5 bases from V and 4 bases from J; junction bases left unmatched: 15. Germline CDR1 reads MNHEY; CDR2 reads SMNVEV (reference sequence). CDR3 sequence (DNA): TGTGCCAGCAGTCTCGCCAGGGGACAGGGAGGGGGGTACAATGAGCAGTTCTTC. It codes for CASSLARGQGGGYNEQFF.

The rearrangement joins TRBV2 to TRBJ2-1; D is undetermined. The ends were cut back, 1 base at V and 0 bases at J, with 7 bases in the middle. From germline, CDR1 is SNHLY and CDR2 FYNNEI. The CDR3 has 15 residues. The CDR3 nucleotides read TGTGCCAGCAGTGAAGGGATGCCCTCCTACAATGAGCAGTTCTTC. Translation gives CASSEGMPSYNEQFF.